This T cell receptor beta chain was obtained from a study of post-analysis software for immune sequencing data (dated by TCRdb to between 2014 and 2016). Study-wide context: The recorded disease courses included relapsing-remitting, secondary progressive and progressive-relapsing multiple sclerosis, and some patients had no subtype annotation. A subset of samples was prepared in parallel using single-end sample barcoding, then pooled and co-amplified after Illumina adapter ligation. The multiple sclerosis patient repertoires were compared with under 13 previously published healthy control repertoires from donors aged 6 to 25 years. Overall results and qualifications from the work: Direct clustering with F measure revealed strong co-clustering of samples prepared in the same batch, which led to a batch-effect correction. Significantly higher frequencies in patients than in controls were found for about five TRBV segments, including TRBV5-6, TRBV5-1 and TRBV20-1. Compared with controls, multiple sclerosis patients had significantly lower normalized Chao1 diversity, a finding suggesting substantial peripheral T-cell clonal expansion. The control group was slightly older than the multiple sclerosis patient group.

This clonotype was seen repeatedly, ten times or more. Its antigen is not yet known. Base quality data are lacking; no much larger clone is found one base away. To demonstrate the VDJtools post-analysis software, the study profiled TCR beta repertoires from the peripheral blood of about a dozen young patients with multiple sclerosis. Multiple sclerosis patients were children and adolescents aged about 6 to 15 years. V lost 2 bases and J lost 3 bases; the stretch between them is 12 bases long. The CDR1 and CDR2 encoded by the germline V gene are SQVTM and ANQGSEA. The CDR3 runs 14 amino acids, cysteine and phenylalanine included. Only the CDR3 part of the read is kept: 42 bases, read in frame from the first base. Library prep was done by PCR. These reads were obtained on an Illumina HiSeq 2500. To reduce PCR and sequencing biases, unique molecular identifiers were built into the TCR beta cDNA libraries. Roughly 0.5 million cDNA molecules were obtained per 1 to 10 million input T cells, so each molecule approximated one T cell. The patient libraries were prepared and sequenced using the same protocol as the earlier healthy control dataset. Within a given batch, samples were prepared together, multiplexed and sequenced on the same HiSeq lane. The paper's data handling went like this. MIGEC was used to process the raw barcoded reads, and molecular identifier groups with only a single read were discarded before consensus assembly and CDR3 extraction. Clonotype tables were post-analysed with VDJtools, and diversity was normalized by down-sampling all datasets to the smallest sample size. Repertoire overlap clustering matched CDR3 amino acid but not nucleotide sequences to correct batch-related cross-sample contamination. TCRdb cleaned the public reads at Q25 with fastp, built clones with MiXCR and kept in-frame beta chains. Records with the same CDR3 protein are collapsed into one entry carrying the most frequent genes and DNA. TCRdb assigned the V and J calls; the authors' analysis was not used. The sample profile shows a few hundred thousand distinct CDR3 sequences; 30% to 45% of them were found once. 13% of the sample is held by the ten biggest clonotypes.

This clonotype was obtained from a girl aged 5-17 years with multiple sclerosis. Sequencing was performed on blood. The rearrangement combines TRBV29-1 with TRBJ2-3; possibly the D gene is TRBD2, per 5 matching bases. The CDR3 amino acid sequence is: CSVERDYRTDTQYF. The nucleotide sequence reads TGCAGCGTTGAACGGGATTATCGGACAGATACGCAGTATTTT.